The sequence of this T cell receptor (beta chain) was determined in a study of blood T cell repertoires in COVID-19. Overall study: Whether acute or convalescent, the COVID-19 samples came from the United States, Italy and Spain. PBMCs, B-cell-depleted T cells, or T cells provided the cDNA or gDNA that made up the material.

CDR1 is LNHDA, CDR2 SQIVND, per germline (reference sequence). The V end was cut by 6 bases, the J end by 6 bases, with 17 bases between. The CDR3 is 14 residues long. The method was immunoSEQ multiplex PCR; TCRdb's version includes in-frame clones alone and lacks a portion of them. Of over 150,000 clones listed, around nine tenths were seen once; the top ten hold around 13%. The sequenced sample was peripheral blood. The V gene is TRBV19, the J gene TRBJ1-1; D might be TRBD1 (5 bases). The TCR comes from a woman aged 70 to 79 with COVID-19, enrolled during active disease. CDR3 nucleotides: TGTGCCAGTAGCGCTTCCCCGGGGGGAGCTGAAGCTTTCTTT. Translation gives CASSASPGGAEAFF.